Presented here are 13 T cell receptor beta chains from one specimen sequenced in a study of blood T cell repertoires in COVID-19. Only in-frame clones appear in the TCRdb table, and some are missing; sequencing was by immunoSEQ multiplex PCR. Among 300,000 to 450,000 clones listed, 87% were seen once. The material sequenced was PBMCs or T cells enriched from blood (not recorded which). The source is a man in his forties in a cohort exposed to, infected with or recovered from COVID-19 (not recorded which).

The CDR3, as DNA: TGTGCCAGCCGCCAGCCGGGACAGATGAACACTGAAGCTTTCTTT. Amino acid sequence: CASRQPGQMNTEAFF. The chain combines TRBV28 with TRBJ1-1; TRBD1 matches 7 bases. The V and J ends lost 8 bases and 0 bases, in that order; junction bases with no gene match: 9. The germline gives CDR1 MDHEN, CDR2 SYDVKM. The CDR3 consists of 15 residues.

This rearrangement joins TRBV25-1 to TRBJ2-2; 7 positions match TRBD1. V shed 4 bases, J shed 0 bases, and the junction held 5 bases outside the gene matches. CDR1 MGHDK and CDR2 SYGVNS come from the germline V gene. CDR3 length equals 16 residues. CDR3 in DNA: TGTGCCAGCAGTGTTCCCAGGGGGTCGAACACCGGGGAGCTGTTTTTT. Its translation is CASSVPRGSNTGELFF.

V gene TRBV5-1 combines with J gene TRBJ2-3, with 7 bases that match TRBD2. V was pared by 4 bases and J by 10 bases, with 12 bases of the junction left unmatched. CDR3 length: 14 residues. From germline, CDR1 is SGHRS and CDR2 YFSETQ. The CDR3 loop reads CASSLGLDTSPQYF. CDR3 nucleotide sequence: TGCGCCAGCAGCCTCGGACTAGACACATCGCCGCAGTATTTT.

Regarding this clone: Other DNA sequences in this sample translate to the same CDR3. The chain recombines TRBV27 with TRBJ1-3; TRBD1 is a possible D gene (5 bases). V lost 2 bases to trimming and J lost 0 bases, with 5 bases between them. Germline assignment: CDR1 MNHEY and CDR2 SMNVEV (reference sequence). The CDR3 runs 14 residues. The CDR3 nucleotides read TGTGCCAGCAGTTTAGACAGCTCTGGAAACACCATATATTTT. Encoded protein: CASSLDSSGNTIYF.

This chain uses TRBV6-5 with TRBJ2-7, with D perhaps TRBD1 (5 bases). The CDR3 sequence is 15 residues long. The V end was cut by 0 bases, the J end by 3 bases, with 12 bases between. Germline V gene data show CDR1 as MNHEY and CDR2 as SVGAGI. The CDR3 DNA reads as TGTGCCAGCAGTTACTCGAGCGACAGCTTCTACGAGCAGTACTTC. Translating gives CASSYSSDSFYEQYF.

CDR3 nucleotide sequence: TGTGCCAGCAGCCCCCGTTTAACTAGCGGGGGCCACCCCCAGTTCTTC. Its translation: CASSPRLTSGGHPQFF. The gene calls are TRBV3-1 (or the pseudogene TRBV3-2) and TRBJ2-1; 11 positions agree with TRBD2. This CDR3 comprises 16 residues. With V trimmed by 4 bases and J by 13 bases, 15 bases remained unmatched. Germline V gene sequence: CDR1 LGHDT, CDR2 YNNKEL (reference sequence).

This rearrangement joins TRBV21-1 to TRBJ2-2; TRBD2, as called in the table, went unchecked against the DNA. TRBV21-1 represents a pseudogene. CDR3 length equals 17 residues. The CDR3 protein is CASSKDGDCPNTGELFF. Here the CDR3 DNA reads TGTGCCAGCAGCAAAGATGGGGACTGCCCGAACACCGGGGAGCTGTTTTTT.

The J gene is TRBJ1-1, the V gene TRBV10-3, with D hard to call. CDR3 length: 13 amino acids. The V end lost 4 bases, the J end lost 1 base, and 7 bases lay between the germline ends. Germline V CDR1 and CDR2: ENHRY, SYGVKD. CDR3 sequence reads: CAISGTSNTEAFF. For the CDR3, the DNA is TGTGCCATCAGTGGAACTTCGAACACTGAAGCTTTCTTT.

In DNA form, the CDR3 reads TGTGCCAGTAGGACCCAGGGCGGCTACGAGCAGTACTTC. Its translation is CASRTQGGYEQYF. V gene TRBV19 combines with J gene TRBJ2-7; D possibly corresponds to TRBD1 (5 bases). Between the trimmed V and J ends, which lost 6 bases and 3 bases, there was a span of 12 bases. Germline lookup yields CDR1 LNHDA and CDR2 SQIVND (reference sequence). The CDR3 contains 13 residues.

J is TRBJ1-6 and V is TRBV19; TRBD1 matches 7 bases. Germline lookup yields CDR1 LNHDA and CDR2 SQIVND (reference sequence). V lost 6 bases, J lost 7 bases, and 9 bases stayed unmatched. The CDR3 has 15 residues. CDR3 sequence (DNA): TGTGCCAGTAGGAGACTAGACAGGGAAAATTCACCCCTCCACTTT. Amino acid sequence: CASRRLDRENSPLHF.

A few counts support this clone. The chain's CDR3 is CASSLWDTALRTGELFF. The CDR3 DNA is TGTGCCAGCAGCTTGTGGGACACCGCGTTGCGCACCGGGGAGCTGTTTTTT. This sequence joins TRBV5-5 and TRBJ2-2; D perhaps matches TRBD1 (6 bases). Germline loops: CDR1 SGHKS, CDR2 YYEKEE (reference sequence). Trimming cost V 1 base and J 4 bases, with 17 bases left between them. The CDR3 has 17 amino acids.

The DNA of the CDR3 is TGCGCCAGCACTCGCTCGCAGGGGGAAATCACAGATACGCAGTATTTT. This encodes CASTRSQGEITDTQYF. The rearrangement links TRBV5-1 to TRBJ2-3, with 7 positions matching TRBD1. J gave up 2 bases and V 6 bases, and 12 bases lay outside the gene matches. The CDR3 sequence is 16 residues long. Germline CDR1 SGHRS, CDR2 YFSETQ.

This clone has only one observation. The V gene is TRBV3-1 (or the pseudogene TRBV3-2), the J gene TRBJ2-7; 13 nucleotides align to TRBD2. CDR1 is LGHDT, CDR2 YNNKEL, per germline (reference sequence). With 1 base clipped from V and 4 bases from J, the junction kept 1 base outside the gene matches. This CDR3 is built from 15 residues. DNA of the CDR3: TGTGCCAGCAGCCAAGGACTAGCGGGGGGATACGAGCAGTACTTC. The encoded protein is CASSQGLAGGYEQYF.